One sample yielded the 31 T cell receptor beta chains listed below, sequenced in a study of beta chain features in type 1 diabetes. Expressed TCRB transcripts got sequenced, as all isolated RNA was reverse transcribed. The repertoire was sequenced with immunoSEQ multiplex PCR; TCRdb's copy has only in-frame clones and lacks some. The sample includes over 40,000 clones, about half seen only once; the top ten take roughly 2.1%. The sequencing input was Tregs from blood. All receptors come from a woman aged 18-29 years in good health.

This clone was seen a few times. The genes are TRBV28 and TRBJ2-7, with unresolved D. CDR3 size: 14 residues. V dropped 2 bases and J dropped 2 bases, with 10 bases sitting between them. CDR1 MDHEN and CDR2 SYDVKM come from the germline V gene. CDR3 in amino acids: CASSLLGLPYEQYF. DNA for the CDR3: TGTGCCAGCAGTTTACTTGGGCTTCCCTACGAGCAGTACTTC.

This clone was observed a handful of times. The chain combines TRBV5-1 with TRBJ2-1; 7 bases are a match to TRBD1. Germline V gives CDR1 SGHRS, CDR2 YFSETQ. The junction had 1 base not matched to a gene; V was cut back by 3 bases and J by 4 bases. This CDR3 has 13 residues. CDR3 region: CASSWGQYNEQFF. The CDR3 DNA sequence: TGCGCCAGCAGCTGGGGACAGTACAATGAGCAGTTCTTC.

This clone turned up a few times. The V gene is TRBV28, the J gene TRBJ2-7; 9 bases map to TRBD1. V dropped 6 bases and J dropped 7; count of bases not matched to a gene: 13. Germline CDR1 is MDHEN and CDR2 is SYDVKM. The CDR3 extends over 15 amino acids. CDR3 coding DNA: TGTGCCAGCAGCCCCGCCGGGACAGGGACCTGGGAGCAGTACTTC. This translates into CASSPAGTGTWEQYF. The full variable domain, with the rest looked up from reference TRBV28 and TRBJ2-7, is DVKVTQSSRYLVKRTGEKVFLECVQDMDHENMFWYRQDPGLGLRLIYFSYDVKMKEKGDIPEGYSVSREKKERFSLILESASTNQTSMYLCASSPAGTGTWEQYFGPGTRLTVT.

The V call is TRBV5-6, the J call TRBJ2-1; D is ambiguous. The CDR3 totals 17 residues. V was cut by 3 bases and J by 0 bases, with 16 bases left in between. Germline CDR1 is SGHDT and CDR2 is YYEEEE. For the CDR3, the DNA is TGTGCCAGCAGCTCCTACCCCAGCGCGAGCTCCTACAATGAGCAGTTCTTC. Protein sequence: CASSSYPSASSYNEQFF.

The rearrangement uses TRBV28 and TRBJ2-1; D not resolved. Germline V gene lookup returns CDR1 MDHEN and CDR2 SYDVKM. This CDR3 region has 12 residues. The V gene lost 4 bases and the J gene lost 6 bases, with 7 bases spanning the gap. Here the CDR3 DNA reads TGTGCCAGCAGTTCGGGTAGCAATGAGCAGTTCTTC. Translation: CASSSGSNEQFF.

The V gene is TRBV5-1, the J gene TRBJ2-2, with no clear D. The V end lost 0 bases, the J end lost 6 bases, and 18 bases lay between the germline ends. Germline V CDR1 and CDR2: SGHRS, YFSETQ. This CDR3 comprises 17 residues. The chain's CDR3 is CASSLGTGYSMSGELFF. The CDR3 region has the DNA TGCGCCAGCAGCTTGGGAACCGGGTATTCCATGTCCGGGGAGCTGTTTTTT.

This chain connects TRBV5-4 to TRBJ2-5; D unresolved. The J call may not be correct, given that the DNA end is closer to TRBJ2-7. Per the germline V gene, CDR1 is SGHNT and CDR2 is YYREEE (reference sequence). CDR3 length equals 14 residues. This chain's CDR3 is CATKGRRLRYEQYF. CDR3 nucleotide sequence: TGTGCCACCAAAGGTCGTAGGCTGAGGTACGAGCAGTACTTC.

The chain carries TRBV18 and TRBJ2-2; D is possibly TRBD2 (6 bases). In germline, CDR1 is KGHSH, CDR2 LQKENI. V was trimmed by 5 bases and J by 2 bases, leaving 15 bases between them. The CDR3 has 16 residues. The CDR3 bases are TGTGCCAGCTCATCCTCTAGCGCTTCCAACACCGGGGAGCTGTTTTTT. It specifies CASSSSSASNTGELFF.

CDR3 sequence (DNA): TGTGCCAGCAGTTCGGACAGTCGCGTCTCTGGGGCCAACGTCCTGACTTTC. Its protein product is CASSSDSRVSGANVLTF. This chain joins TRBV5-4 and TRBJ2-6; possible D gene TRBD1, 6 bases. Germline loops: CDR1 SGHNT, CDR2 YYREEE (reference sequence). The V and J ends lost 5 bases and 0 bases respectively, with 15 bases between them. This CDR3 contains 17 residues.

This CDR3 reads CASSLAAASLNYGYTF. The CDR3 nucleotides are TGTGCCAGCAGCTTGGCCGCCGCCTCCCTAAACTATGGCTACACCTTC. V and J are TRBV5-4 and TRBJ1-2, with no clear D. V was clipped by 0 bases and J by 2 bases, with 14 bases between them. Germline V gene sequence: CDR1 SGHNT, CDR2 YYREEE (reference sequence). There are 16 residues in the CDR3. Filled out from reference TRBV5-4 and TRBJ1-2, the complete variable domain reads ETGVTQSPTHLIKTRGQQVTLRCSSQSGHNTVSWYQQALGQGPQFIFQYYREEENGRGNFPPRFSGLQFPNYSSELNVNALELDDSALYLCASSLAAASLNYGYTFGSGTRLTVV.

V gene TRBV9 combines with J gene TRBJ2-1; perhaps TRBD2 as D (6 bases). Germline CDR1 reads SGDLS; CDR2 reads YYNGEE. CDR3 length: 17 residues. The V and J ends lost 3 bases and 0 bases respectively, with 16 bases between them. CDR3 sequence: CASSAEAGLISYNEQFF. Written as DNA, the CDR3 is TGTGCCAGCAGCGCCGAGGCGGGACTTATCTCCTACAATGAGCAGTTCTTC.

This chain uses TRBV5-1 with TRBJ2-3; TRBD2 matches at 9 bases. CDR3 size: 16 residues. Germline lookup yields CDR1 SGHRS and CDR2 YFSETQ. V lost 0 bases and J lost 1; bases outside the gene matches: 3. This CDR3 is CASSLVPSGGTDTQYF. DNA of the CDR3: TGCGCCAGCAGCTTGGTTCCTAGCGGGGGCACAGATACGCAGTATTTT.

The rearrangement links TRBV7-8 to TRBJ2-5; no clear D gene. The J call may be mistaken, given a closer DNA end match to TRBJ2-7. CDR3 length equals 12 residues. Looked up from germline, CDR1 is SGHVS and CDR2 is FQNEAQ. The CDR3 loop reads CASSFVSHEQYF. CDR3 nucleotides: TGTGCCAGCAGCTTTGTTTCCCACGAGCAGTACTTC.

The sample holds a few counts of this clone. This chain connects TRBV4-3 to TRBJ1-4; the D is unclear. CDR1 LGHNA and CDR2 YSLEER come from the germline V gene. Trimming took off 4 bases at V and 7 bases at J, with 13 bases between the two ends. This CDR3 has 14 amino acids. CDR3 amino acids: CASSPIQAFEKLFF. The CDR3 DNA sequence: TGCGCCAGCAGCCCTATTCAGGCGTTTGAAAAACTGTTTTTT.

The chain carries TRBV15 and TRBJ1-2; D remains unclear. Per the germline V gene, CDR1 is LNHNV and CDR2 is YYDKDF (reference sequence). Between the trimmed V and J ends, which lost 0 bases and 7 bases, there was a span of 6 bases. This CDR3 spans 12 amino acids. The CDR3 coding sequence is TGTGCCACCAGCAGAGATGAGGGTGGCTACACCTTC. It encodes CATSRDEGGYTF.

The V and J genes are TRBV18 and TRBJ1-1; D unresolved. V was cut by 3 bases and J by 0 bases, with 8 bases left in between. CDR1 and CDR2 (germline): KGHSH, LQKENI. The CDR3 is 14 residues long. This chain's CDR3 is CASSPTHMNTEAFF. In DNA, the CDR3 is TGTGCCAGCTCACCTACACACATGAACACTGAAGCTTTCTTT.

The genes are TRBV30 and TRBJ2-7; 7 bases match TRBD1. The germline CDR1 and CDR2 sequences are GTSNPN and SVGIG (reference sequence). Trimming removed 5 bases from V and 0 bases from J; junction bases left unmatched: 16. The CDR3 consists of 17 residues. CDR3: CAWGWRPPGQSSYEQYF. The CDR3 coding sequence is TGTGCCTGGGGGTGGCGGCCCCCGGGACAGAGCTCCTACGAGCAGTACTTC. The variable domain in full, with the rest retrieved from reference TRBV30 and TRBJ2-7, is SQTIHQWPATLVQPVGSPLSLECTVEGTSNPNLYWYRQAAGRGLQLLFYSVGIGQISSEVPQNLSASRPQDRQFILSSKKLLLSDSGFYLCAWGWRPPGQSSYEQYFGPGTRLTVT.

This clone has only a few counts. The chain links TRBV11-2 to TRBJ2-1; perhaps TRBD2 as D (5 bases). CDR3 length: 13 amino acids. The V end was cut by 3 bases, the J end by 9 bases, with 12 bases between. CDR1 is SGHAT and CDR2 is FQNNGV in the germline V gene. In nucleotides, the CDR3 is TGTGCCAGCAGCTTGGGTAGCGTGACTGAGCAGTTCTTC. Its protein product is CASSLGSVTEQFF.

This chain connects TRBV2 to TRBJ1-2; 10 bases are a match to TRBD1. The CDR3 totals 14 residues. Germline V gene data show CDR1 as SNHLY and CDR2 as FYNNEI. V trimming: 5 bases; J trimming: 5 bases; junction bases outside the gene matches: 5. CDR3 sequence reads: CASSKGQGIYGYTF. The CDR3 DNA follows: TGTGCCAGCAGTAAGGGACAGGGGATTTATGGCTACACCTTC.

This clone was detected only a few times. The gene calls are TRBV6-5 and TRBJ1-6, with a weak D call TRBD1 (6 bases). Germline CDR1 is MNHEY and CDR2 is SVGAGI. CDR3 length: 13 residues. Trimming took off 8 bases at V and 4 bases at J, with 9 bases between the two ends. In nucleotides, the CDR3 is TGTGCCAGCCGGGACAATTATAATTCACCCCTCCACTTT. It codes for CASRDNYNSPLHF.

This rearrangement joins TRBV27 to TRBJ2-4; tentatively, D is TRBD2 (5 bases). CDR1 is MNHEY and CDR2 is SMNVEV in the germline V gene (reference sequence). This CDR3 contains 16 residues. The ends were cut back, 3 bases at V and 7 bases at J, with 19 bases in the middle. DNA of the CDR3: TGTGCCAGCAGTTTTATCGGGGAGCGATCAAGGAACATTCAGTACTTC. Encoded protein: CASSFIGERSRNIQYF.

The CDR3 sequence is CASSYARGHRGYTF. The CDR3 nucleotides read TGTGCCAGCAGTTACGCCAGGGGGCATCGTGGCTACACCTTC. This rearrangement joins TRBV6-5 to TRBJ1-2, with 8 bases aligning to TRBD1. Germline CDR1 is MNHEY and CDR2 is SVGAGI. The CDR3 has 14 amino acids. V lost 2 bases and J lost 7; bases outside the gene matches: 6.

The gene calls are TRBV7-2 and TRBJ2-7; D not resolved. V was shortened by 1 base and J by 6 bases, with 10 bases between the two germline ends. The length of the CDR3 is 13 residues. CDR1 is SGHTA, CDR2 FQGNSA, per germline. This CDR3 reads CASSLVGLGEQYF. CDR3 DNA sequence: TGTGCCAGCAGCTTAGTGGGCTTGGGCGAGCAGTACTTC.

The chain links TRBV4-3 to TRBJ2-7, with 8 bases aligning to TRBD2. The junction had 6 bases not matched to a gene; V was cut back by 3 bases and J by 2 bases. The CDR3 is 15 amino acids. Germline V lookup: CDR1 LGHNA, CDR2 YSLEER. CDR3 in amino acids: CASSQDQRGTYEQYF. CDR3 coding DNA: TGCGCCAGCAGCCAGGACCAGCGGGGGACCTACGAGCAGTACTTC.

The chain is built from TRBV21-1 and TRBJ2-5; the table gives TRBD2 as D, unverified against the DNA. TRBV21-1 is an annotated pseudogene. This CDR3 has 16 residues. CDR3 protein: CASSNLAGPTAVEQYF. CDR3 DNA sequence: TGTGCCAGCAGCAACCTAGCGGGGCCTACAGCAGTGGAGCAGTACTTC.

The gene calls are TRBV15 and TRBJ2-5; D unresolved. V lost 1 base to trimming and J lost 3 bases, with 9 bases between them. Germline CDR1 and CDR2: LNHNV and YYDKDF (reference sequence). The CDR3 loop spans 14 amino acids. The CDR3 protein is CATSRVLPKETQYF. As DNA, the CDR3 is TGTGCCACCAGCAGAGTCCTGCCTAAAGAGACCCAGTACTTC. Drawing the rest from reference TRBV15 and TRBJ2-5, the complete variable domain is DAMVIQNPRYQVTQFGKPVTLSCSQTLNHNVMYWYQQKSSQAPKLLFHYYDKDFNNEADTPDNFQSRRPNTSFCFLDIRSPGLGDTAMYLCATSRVLPKETQYFGPGTRLLVL.

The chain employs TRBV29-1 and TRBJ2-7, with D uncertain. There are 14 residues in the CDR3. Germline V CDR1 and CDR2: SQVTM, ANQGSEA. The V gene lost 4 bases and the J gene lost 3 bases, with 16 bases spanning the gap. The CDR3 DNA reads TGCAGCGTTGCATTTCTCGGTATCGTCTACGAGCAGTACTTC. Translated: CSVAFLGIVYEQYF.

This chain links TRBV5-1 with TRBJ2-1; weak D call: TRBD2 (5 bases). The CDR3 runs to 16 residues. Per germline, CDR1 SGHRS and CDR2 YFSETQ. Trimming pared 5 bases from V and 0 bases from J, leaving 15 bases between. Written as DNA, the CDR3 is TGCGCCAGCAGTTATTATGGACTGAGCTCCTACAATGAGCAGTTCTTC. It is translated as CASSYYGLSSYNEQFF.

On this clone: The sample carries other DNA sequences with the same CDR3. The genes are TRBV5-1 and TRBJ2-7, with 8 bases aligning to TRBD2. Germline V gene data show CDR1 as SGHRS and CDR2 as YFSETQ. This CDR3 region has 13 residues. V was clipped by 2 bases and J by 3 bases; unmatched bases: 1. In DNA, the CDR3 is TGCGCCAGCAGCTTAACTAGCGGCTACGAGCAGTACTTC. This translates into CASSLTSGYEQYF.

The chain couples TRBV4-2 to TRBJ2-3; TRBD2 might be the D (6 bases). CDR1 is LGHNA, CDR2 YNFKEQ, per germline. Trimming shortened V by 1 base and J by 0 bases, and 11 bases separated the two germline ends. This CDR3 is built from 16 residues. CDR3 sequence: CASSQVSGESTDTQYF. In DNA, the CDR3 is TGTGCCAGCAGCCAAGTGTCGGGGGAGAGCACAGATACGCAGTATTTT.

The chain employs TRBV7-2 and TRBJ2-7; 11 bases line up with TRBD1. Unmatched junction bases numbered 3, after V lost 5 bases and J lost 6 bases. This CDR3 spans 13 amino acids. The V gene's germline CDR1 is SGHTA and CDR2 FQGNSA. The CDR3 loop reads CASSRDRGGEQYF. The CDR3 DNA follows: TGTGCCAGCAGCCGGGACAGGGGGGGCGAGCAGTACTTC.